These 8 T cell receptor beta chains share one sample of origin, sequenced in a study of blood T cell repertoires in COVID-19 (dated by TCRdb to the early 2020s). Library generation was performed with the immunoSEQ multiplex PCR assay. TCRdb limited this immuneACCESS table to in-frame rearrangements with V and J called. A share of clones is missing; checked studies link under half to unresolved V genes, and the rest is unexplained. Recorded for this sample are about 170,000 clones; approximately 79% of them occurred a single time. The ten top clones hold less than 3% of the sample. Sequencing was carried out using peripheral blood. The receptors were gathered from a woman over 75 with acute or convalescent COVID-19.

The CDR3 loop is CASSTLHRVGNTEAFF. The CDR3 DNA reads TGTGCCAGTAGTACCCTACACAGGGTGGGTAACACTGAAGCTTTCTTT. This chain connects TRBV19 to TRBJ1-1; maybe TRBD1 (6 bases). V was clipped by 4 bases and J by 2 bases, with 17 bases between them. CDR3 size: 16 residues. Germline assignment: CDR1 LNHDA and CDR2 SQIVND (reference sequence).

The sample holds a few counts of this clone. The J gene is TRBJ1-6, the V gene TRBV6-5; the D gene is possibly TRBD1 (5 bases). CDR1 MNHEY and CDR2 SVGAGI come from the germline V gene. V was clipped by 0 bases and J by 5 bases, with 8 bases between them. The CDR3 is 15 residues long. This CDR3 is CASSYSGPNNSPLHF. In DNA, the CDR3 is TGTGCCAGCAGTTACTCGGGGCCTAATAATTCACCCCTCCACTTT.

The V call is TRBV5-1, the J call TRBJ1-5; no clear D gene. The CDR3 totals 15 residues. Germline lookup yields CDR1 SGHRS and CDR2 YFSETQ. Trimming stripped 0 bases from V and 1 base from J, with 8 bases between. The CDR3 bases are TGCGCCAGCAGCTTGGATCCAGGCAGCAATCAGCCCCAGCATTTT. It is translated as CASSLDPGSNQPQHF.

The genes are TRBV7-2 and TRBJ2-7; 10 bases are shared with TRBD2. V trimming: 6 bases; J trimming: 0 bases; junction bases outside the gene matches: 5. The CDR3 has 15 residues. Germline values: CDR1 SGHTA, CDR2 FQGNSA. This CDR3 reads CASSWTSGNSYEQYF. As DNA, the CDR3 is TGTGCCAGCAGTTGGACTAGCGGTAACTCCTACGAGCAGTACTTC.

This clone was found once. For the CDR3, the DNA is TGTGCCAGCTCACCAACATTACAGGGGGGTAATGAAAAACTGTTTTTT. It specifies CASSPTLQGGNEKLFF. V usage is TRBV18 and J usage is TRBJ1-4; 8 bases match TRBD1. The CDR3 spans 16 residues. With V trimmed by 2 bases and J by 4 bases, 6 bases remained unmatched. Germline CDR1 and CDR2: KGHSH and LQKENI. The full variable domain, rest sourced from reference TRBV18 and TRBJ1-4, is NAGVMQNPRHLVRRRGQEARLRCSPMKGHSHVYWYRQLPEEGLKFMVYLQKENIIDESGMPKERFSAEFPKEGPSILRIQQVVRGDSAAYFCASSPTLQGGNEKLFFGSGTQLSVL.

CDR3 sequence (DNA): TGTGCCAGCAGTTTGGGGAGCGGGAGGGCCGCTACGCAGTATTTT. Residues: CASSLGSGRAATQYF. V usage is TRBV27 and J usage is TRBJ2-3, with TRBD2 matching 10 bases. This CDR3 is built from 15 residues. The V gene end was trimmed by 3 bases and the J gene end by 8 bases; junction bases not matched to a gene: 8. Germline values: CDR1 MNHEY, CDR2 SMNVEV (reference sequence).

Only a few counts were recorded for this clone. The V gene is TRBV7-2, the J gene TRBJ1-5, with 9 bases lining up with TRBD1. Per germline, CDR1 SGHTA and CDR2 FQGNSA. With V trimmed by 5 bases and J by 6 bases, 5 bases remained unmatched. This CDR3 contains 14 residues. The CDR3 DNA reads TGTGCCAGCAGCACCGGGACAGGGTTTCAGCCCCAGCATTTT. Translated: CASSTGTGFQPQHF.

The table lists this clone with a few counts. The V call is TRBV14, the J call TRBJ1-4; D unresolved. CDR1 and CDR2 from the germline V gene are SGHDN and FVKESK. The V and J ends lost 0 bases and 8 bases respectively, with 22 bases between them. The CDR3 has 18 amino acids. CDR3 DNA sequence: TGTGCCAGCAGCCAAGAATTAAGTGTCCAGGATCAAGACGAAAAACTGTTTTTT. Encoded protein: CASSQELSVQDQDEKLFF. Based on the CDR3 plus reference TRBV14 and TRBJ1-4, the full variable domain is EAGVTQFPSHSVIEKGQTVTLRCDPISGHDNLYWYRRVMGKEIKFLLHFVKESKQDESGMPNNRFLAERTGGTYSTLKVQPAELEDSGVYFCASSQELSVQDQDEKLFFGSGTQLSVL.